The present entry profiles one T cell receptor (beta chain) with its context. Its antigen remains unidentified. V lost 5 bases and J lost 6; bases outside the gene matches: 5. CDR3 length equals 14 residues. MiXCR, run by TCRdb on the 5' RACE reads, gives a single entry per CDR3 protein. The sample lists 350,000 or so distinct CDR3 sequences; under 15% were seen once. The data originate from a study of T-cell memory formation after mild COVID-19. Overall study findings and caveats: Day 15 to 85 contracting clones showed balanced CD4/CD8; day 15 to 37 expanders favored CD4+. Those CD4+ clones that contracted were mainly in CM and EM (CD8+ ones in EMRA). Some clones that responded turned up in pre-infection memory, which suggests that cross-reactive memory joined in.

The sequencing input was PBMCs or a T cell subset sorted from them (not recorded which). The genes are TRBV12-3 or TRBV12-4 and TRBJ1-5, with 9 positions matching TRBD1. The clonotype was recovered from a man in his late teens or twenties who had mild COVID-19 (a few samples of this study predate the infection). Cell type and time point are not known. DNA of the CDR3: TGTGCCAGCAGTACCTGGGACAGGGCTCAGCCCCAGCATTTT. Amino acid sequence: CASSTWDRAQPQHF.